This T cell receptor (beta chain) was identified during a study of cytotoxic CD8 clonotypes in ibrutinib-treated CLL. Study context: Samples yielded averages of 250,000 or so productive templates and 94,000 or so productive rearrangements.

The planned depth of sequencing spanned 1 in 200,000 to 1 in 1 million T cells. Sequencing used immunoSEQ multiplex PCR; TCRdb keeps in-frame clones, though not all of them. The profile shows over 200,000 clones, just under 80% of them singletons. The CDR3 is made up of 15 amino acids. From germline, CDR1 is MDHEN and CDR2 SYDVKM. V was pared by 3 bases and J by 3 bases, with 8 bases of the junction left unmatched. The material sequenced was PBMCs, taken after 12 months of ibrutinib treatment. The genes are TRBV28 and TRBJ2-7; 7 bases match TRBD1. The source is a human donor with chronic lymphocytic leukemia. The CDR3 DNA reads TGTGCCAGCAGTTTGCCAAGACAGGGTATCTACGAGCAGTACTTC. Translated, it gives CASSLPRQGIYEQYF.